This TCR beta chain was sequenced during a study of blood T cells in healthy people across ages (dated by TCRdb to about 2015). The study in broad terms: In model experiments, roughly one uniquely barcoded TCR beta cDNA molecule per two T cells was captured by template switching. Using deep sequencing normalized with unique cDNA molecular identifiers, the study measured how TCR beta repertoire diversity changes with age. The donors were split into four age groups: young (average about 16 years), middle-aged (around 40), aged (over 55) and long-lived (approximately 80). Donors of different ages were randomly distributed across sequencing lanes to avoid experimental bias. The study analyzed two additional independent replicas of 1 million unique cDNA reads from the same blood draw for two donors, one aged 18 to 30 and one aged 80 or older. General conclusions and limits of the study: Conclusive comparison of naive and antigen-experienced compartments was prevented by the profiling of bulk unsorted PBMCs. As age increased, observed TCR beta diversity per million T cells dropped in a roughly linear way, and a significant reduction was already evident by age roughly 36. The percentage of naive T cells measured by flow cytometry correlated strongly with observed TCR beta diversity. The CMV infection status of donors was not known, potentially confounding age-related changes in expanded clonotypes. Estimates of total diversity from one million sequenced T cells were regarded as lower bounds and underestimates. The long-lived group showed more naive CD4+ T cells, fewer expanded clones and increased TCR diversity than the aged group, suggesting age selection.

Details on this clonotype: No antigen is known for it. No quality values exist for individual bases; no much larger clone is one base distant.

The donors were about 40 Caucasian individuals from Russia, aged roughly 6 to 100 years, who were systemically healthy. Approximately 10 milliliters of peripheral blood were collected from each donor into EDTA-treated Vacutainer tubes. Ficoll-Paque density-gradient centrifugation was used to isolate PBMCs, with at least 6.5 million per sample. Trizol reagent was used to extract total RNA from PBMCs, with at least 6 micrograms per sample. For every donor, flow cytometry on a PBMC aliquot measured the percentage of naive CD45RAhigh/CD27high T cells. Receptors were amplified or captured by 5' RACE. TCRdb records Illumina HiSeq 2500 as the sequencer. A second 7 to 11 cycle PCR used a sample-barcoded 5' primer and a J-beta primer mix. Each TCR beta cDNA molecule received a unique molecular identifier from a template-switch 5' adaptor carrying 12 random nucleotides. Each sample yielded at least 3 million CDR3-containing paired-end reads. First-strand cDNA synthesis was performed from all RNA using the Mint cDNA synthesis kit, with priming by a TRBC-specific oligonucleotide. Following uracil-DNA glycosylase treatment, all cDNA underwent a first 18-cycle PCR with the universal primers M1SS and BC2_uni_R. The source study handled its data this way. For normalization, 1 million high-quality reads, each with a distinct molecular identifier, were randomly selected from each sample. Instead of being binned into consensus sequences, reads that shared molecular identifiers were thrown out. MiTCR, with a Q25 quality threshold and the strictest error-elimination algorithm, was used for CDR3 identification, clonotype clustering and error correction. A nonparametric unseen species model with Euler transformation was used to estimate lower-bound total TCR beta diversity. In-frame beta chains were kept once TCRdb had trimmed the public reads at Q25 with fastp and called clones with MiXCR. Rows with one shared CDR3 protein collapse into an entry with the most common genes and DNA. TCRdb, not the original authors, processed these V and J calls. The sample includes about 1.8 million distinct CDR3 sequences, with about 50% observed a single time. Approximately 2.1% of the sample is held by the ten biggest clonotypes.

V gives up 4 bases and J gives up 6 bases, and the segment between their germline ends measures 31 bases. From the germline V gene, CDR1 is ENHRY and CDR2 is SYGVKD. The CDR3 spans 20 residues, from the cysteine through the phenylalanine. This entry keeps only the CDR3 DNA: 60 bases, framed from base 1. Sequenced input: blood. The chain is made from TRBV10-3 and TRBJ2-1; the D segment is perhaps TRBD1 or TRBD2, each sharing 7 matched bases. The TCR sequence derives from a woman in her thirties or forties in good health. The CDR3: CAISGGRTGLTSPSFNEQFF. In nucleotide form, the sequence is TGTGCCATCAGTGGGGGGAGGACAGGCCTGACTAGCCCGTCATTCAATGAGCAGTTCTTC.